One and the same sample provided the 29 T cell receptor beta chains below, sequenced in a study of T cells in Graves' hyperthyroidism and ophthalmopathy. Researchers took RNA transcripts and amplified the TCR beta CDR3 regions from them. HTBI primers drove first-round RT-PCR of the TCR CDR3. TCRdb ran MiXCR on the multiplex PCR reads and lists one entry per CDR3 protein. The sample records roughly 180,000 distinct CDR3 sequences, about a tenth being singletons. Source material: blood. All receptors derive from a young woman with Graves' hyperthyroidism that later progressed to Graves' ophthalmopathy.

This clonotype was found many times. This chain links TRBV6-1 with TRBJ1-5, with 10 bases aligning to TRBD1. This CDR3 has 17 amino acids. Germline V CDR1 and CDR2: MNHNS, SASEGT. V was clipped by 9 bases and J by 2 bases; unmatched bases: 13. The CDR3 protein is CASSETTGGVGNQPQHF. CDR3 nucleotide sequence: TGTGCCAGTTCAGAGACGACAGGGGGCGTTGGCAATCAGCCCCAGCATTTT.

Comment on this clonotype: The germline gene is not matched at one end of the junction; a read error may be the cause. The chain employs TRBV9 and TRBJ2-2, with 8 bases matching TRBD2. CDR1 and CDR2 (germline): SGDLS, YYNGEE. The CDR3 runs to 18 residues. The CDR3, as DNA: TGTGCCAGCAGCGCCCCCTTCGGTGGTAGCGGGAACTCCGGGGAGCTGTTTTTT. It is translated as CASSAPFGGSGNSGELFF.

This clonotype was detected many times. This rearrangement joins TRBV24-1 to TRBJ2-5; D ambiguous. Germline V gene lookup returns CDR1 KGHDR and CDR2 SFDVKD. V lost 9 bases and J lost 1, with 11 bases in between. CDR3 length: 13 amino acids. In DNA form, the CDR3 reads TGTGCCACCTCTTTGTTTGGCCAAGAGACCCAGTACTTC. This translates into CATSLFGQETQYF.

This clonotype was detected many times. V usage is TRBV9 and J usage is TRBJ2-6; 9 positions match TRBD1. This CDR3 is 18 amino acids long. With 2 bases clipped from V and 0 bases from J, the junction kept 6 bases outside the gene matches. Looked up from germline, CDR1 is SGDLS and CDR2 is YYNGEE. CDR3 nucleotide sequence: TGTGCCAGCAGCGTGCCGGGACAGGGATACTCTGGGGCCAACGTCCTGACTTTC. Its translation is CASSVPGQGYSGANVLTF. The full variable domain, its missing parts supplied by reference TRBV9 and TRBJ2-6, is DSGVTQTPKHLITATGQRVTLRCSPRSGDLSVYWYQQSLDQGLQFLIQYYNGEERAKGNILERFSAQQFPDLHSELNLSSLELGDSALYFCASSVPGQGYSGANVLTFGAGSRLTVL.

This clonotype was found many times. The rearrangement joins TRBV7-2 to TRBJ2-7; possible D gene TRBD2, 6 bases. V was trimmed by 1 base and J by 4 bases, leaving 11 bases between them. Per the germline V gene, CDR1 is SGHTA and CDR2 is FQGNSA. The CDR3 is 14 amino acids. The CDR3 nucleotides are TGTGCCAGCAGCTTAGACAGGACTACTTACGAGCAGTACTTC. It is translated as CASSLDRTTYEQYF.

This clonotype was recorded many times. The chain joins TRBV28 to TRBJ2-7, with unresolved D. V gave up 2 bases and J gave up 2 bases, with 7 bases separating them. Germline CDR1 is MDHEN and CDR2 is SYDVKM. The CDR3 is 13 residues long. The DNA for the CDR3 is TGTGCCAGCAGTTTAGAGCCACCCTACGAGCAGTACTTC. As protein: CASSLEPPYEQYF.

In this sample, this clonotype turned up many times. The chain is built from TRBV3-1 and TRBJ2-1; no clear D. CDR3 length equals 17 residues. Trimming left V 2 bases short and J 2 bases short, with 16 bases between. Germline V lookup: CDR1 LGHDT, CDR2 YNNKEL (reference sequence). The CDR3 DNA reads as TGTGCCAGCAGCCAAAGCCGCCTTTATGGGGCCTACAATGAGCAGTTCTTC. This encodes CASSQSRLYGAYNEQFF.

The V gene is TRBV20-1, the J gene TRBJ1-2; D is unresolved. This CDR3 spans 13 amino acids. The V gene lost 6 bases and the J gene lost 8 bases, with 19 bases spanning the gap. Germline V gene lookup returns CDR1 DFQATT and CDR2 SNEGSKA (reference sequence). The CDR3 spells CSARTGKVWGYTF. The CDR3 DNA is TGCAGTGCCCGGACGGGGAAGGTTTGGGGCTACACCTTC.

The sample holds a few counts of this clonotype. The chain is built from TRBV5-1 and TRBJ2-1; 10 nucleotides align to TRBD1. Germline loops: CDR1 SGHRS, CDR2 YFSETQ. The CDR3 is 19 residues long. The ends lost 3 bases at V and 4 bases at J; junction bases unmatched: 16. The CDR3, as DNA: TGCGCCAGCAGCTGGGGACAGGGGACTCCGGGAGTAGGGTACAATGAGCAGTTCTTC. It codes for CASSWGQGTPGVGYNEQFF.

This clonotype appeared many times. This sequence joins TRBV6-1 and TRBJ1-6, with D possibly matching TRBD1 (5 bases). The CDR3 runs 19 residues. V was cut by 0 bases and J by 0 bases, with 15 bases left in between. Germline lookup yields CDR1 MNHNS and CDR2 SASEGT. CDR3 coding DNA: TGTGCCAGCAGTGAAGCGCTTACAGGAGGGAGCTCCTATAATTCACCCCTCCACTTT. This sequence encodes CASSEALTGGSSYNSPLHF.

V and J are TRBV6-5 and TRBJ2-7; D is uncertain. The CDR3 has 11 amino acids. The ends were cut back, 5 bases at V and 6 bases at J, with 8 bases in the middle. Germline CDR1 MNHEY, CDR2 SVGAGI. This CDR3 reads CASSNVGEQYF. The CDR3 nucleotides are TGTGCCAGCAGTAACGTAGGCGAGCAGTACTTC.

The chain has TRBV10-1 and TRBJ2-3; 10 positions agree with TRBD2. Germline-derived CDR1 and CDR2 are WNHNN and SYGVQD (reference sequence). This CDR3 has 16 residues. J gave up 4 bases and V 4 bases, and 8 bases lay outside the gene matches. The CDR3 loop is CASSGTTSGEADTQYF. CDR3 DNA sequence: TGCGCCAGCAGTGGAACAACTAGCGGGGAGGCAGATACGCAGTATTTT.

The chain is built from TRBV7-2 and TRBJ2-1, with 8 bases fitting TRBD2. V lost 3 bases to trimming and J lost 4 bases; unmatched junction nucleotides: 8. The CDR3 sequence is 16 residues long. Germline CDR1 SGHTA, CDR2 FQGNSA. The CDR3 reads CASSFPAGLVYNEQFF. CDR3 DNA: TGTGCCAGCAGCTTCCCCGCGGGACTAGTATACAATGAGCAGTTCTTC.

The V and J genes are TRBV5-1 and TRBJ2-1; 13 nucleotides match TRBD2. Germline loops: CDR1 SGHRS, CDR2 YFSETQ. After removal of 0 bases from V and 0 bases from J, the junction contained 9 bases not matched to a gene. The CDR3 length is 20 residues. CDR3 DNA sequence: TGCGCCAGCAGCTTGGTTCGGACTAGCGGGAGCATAAGCTCCTACAATGAGCAGTTCTTC. Its protein product is CASSLVRTSGSISSYNEQFF. Filled out from reference TRBV5-1 and TRBJ2-1, the complete variable domain reads KAGVTQTPRYLIKTRGQQVTLSCSPISGHRSVSWYQQTPGQGLQFLFEYFSETQRNKGNFPGRFSGRQFSNSRSEMNVSTLELGDSALYLCASSLVRTSGSISSYNEQFFGPGTRLTVL.

The V and J genes are TRBV9 and TRBJ2-7; TRBD2 might be the D (6 bases). Per germline, CDR1 SGDLS and CDR2 YYNGEE. V was clipped by 2 bases and J by 7 bases, with 16 bases between them. This CDR3 spans 14 amino acids. CDR3 region: CASSVASAEGEQYF. The CDR3 bases are TGTGCCAGCAGCGTGGCTAGCGCGGAGGGGGAGCAGTACTTC.

A few counts support this clonotype. V gene TRBV27 combines with J gene TRBJ2-1; D call uncertain. Germline assignment: CDR1 MNHEY and CDR2 SMNVEV (reference sequence). Trimming stripped 1 base from V and 10 bases from J, with 11 bases between. The CDR3 is 13 residues long. The CDR3, as DNA: TGTGCCAGCAGTTTATACCCACCGGAGGAGCAGTTCTTC. It codes for CASSLYPPEEQFF.

This clonotype was seen many times. V usage is TRBV19 and J usage is TRBJ1-1, with 8 bases that match TRBD1. Germline CDR1 LNHDA, CDR2 SQIVND (reference sequence). There are 16 residues in the CDR3. J was trimmed by 4 bases and V by 1 base; bases with no gene match: 8. In DNA, the CDR3 is TGTGCCAGTAGTATAGTCCCGACAGGGGTAGGCACTGAAGCTTTCTTT. Its protein is CASSIVPTGVGTEAFF.

This clonotype was recorded at least ten times. The V and J genes are TRBV11-2 and TRBJ1-3, with TRBD1 as a possible D gene (5 bases). V dropped 2 bases and J dropped 5 bases, with 13 bases sitting between them. Germline V gene lookup returns CDR1 SGHAT and CDR2 FQNNGV. This CDR3 is built from 15 residues. CDR3: CASSLSGTVRNTIYF. For the CDR3, the DNA is TGTGCCAGCAGCTTAAGCGGGACGGTCAGAAACACCATATATTTT.

This clonotype appeared many times. V gene TRBV28 combines with J gene TRBJ2-7; perhaps TRBD1 as D (5 bases). V was clipped by 8 bases and J by 4 bases, with 27 bases between them. The germline V gene has CDR1 MDHEN and CDR2 SYDVKM. The CDR3 spans 17 residues. CDR3 in DNA: TGTGCCAGCGGAAGGGGTGACTGGCGTCATCCATCTTACGAGCAGTACTTC. Amino acids: CASGRGDWRHPSYEQYF.

This clonotype was counted many times. The chain has TRBV11-2 and TRBJ2-2; the match to TRBD2 covers 10 bases. Germline V lookup: CDR1 SGHAT, CDR2 FQNNGV. The CDR3 length is 16 residues. The junction had 8 bases not matched to a gene; V was cut back by 7 bases and J by 3 bases. The CDR3 loop reads CASNRAGGPYTGELFF. CDR3 nucleotides: TGTGCCAGCAACCGAGCGGGAGGGCCTTACACCGGGGAGCTGTTTTTT.

This clonotype was recorded many times. The V call is TRBV6-1, the J call TRBJ1-2, with D unresolved. This CDR3 has 16 residues. Germline V lookup: CDR1 MNHNS, CDR2 SASEGT. Trimming left V 6 bases short and J 6 bases short, with 23 bases between. This CDR3 is CASRTTRGLPINGYTF. The CDR3 DNA is TGTGCCAGCAGAACTACCCGCGGACTACCAATCAATGGCTACACCTTC.

This clonotype has a handful of counts. The chain couples TRBV5-6 to TRBJ2-7; 8 nucleotides align to TRBD1. V lost 8 bases to trimming and J lost 2 bases; unmatched junction nucleotides: 12. Per germline, CDR1 SGHDT and CDR2 YYEEEE. The CDR3 runs to 15 residues. This CDR3 reads CASRPQGAPAYEQYF. The DNA of the CDR3 is TGTGCCAGTCGTCCGCAGGGGGCTCCAGCCTACGAGCAGTACTTC.

Many counts were recorded for this clonotype. The V and J genes are TRBV19 and TRBJ1-1; D is unresolved. Germline values: CDR1 LNHDA, CDR2 SQIVND (reference sequence). The V gene lost 0 bases and the J gene lost 0 bases, with 17 bases spanning the gap. The length of the CDR3 is 18 residues. Here the CDR3 DNA reads TGTGCCAGTAGTATAGATACAGACCCAAGAGGAATGAACACTGAAGCTTTCTTT. Amino acids: CASSIDTDPRGMNTEAFF.

This clonotype was detected only a few times. This chain links TRBV6-4 with TRBJ2-1; D remains ambiguous. This CDR3 comprises 16 residues. Germline assignment: CDR1 MRHNA and CDR2 SNTAGT. The V end was cut by 2 bases, the J end by 10 bases, with 21 bases between. CDR3 DNA sequence: TGTGCCAGCAGTGACACCTTAGGACGGGCGCAAGCGGAGCAGTTCTTC. It yields the protein CASSDTLGRAQAEQFF.

This clonotype was seen a handful of times. The chain combines TRBV5-6 with TRBJ2-7; D is tentatively TRBD1 or TRBD2 (5 bases each). Germline V gene data show CDR1 as SGHDT and CDR2 as YYEEEE. This CDR3 has 14 amino acids. The germline V and J ends were trimmed by 4 bases and 5 bases, with 16 bases remaining between them. This CDR3 reads CASSTRRGIHEQYF. Here the CDR3 DNA reads TGTGCCAGCAGCACTAGAAGGGGTATTCACGAGCAGTACTTC.

In this sample, this clonotype turned up many times. CDR3 sequence: CASSFQQEQYF. CDR3 nucleotides: TGTGCCAGCAGTTTCCAGCAAGAGCAGTACTTC. V usage is TRBV28 and J usage is TRBJ2-7, with D uncertain. This CDR3 contains 11 residues. Germline CDR1 reads MDHEN; CDR2 reads SYDVKM. The V end lost 3 bases, the J end lost 7 bases, and 7 bases lay between the germline ends.

About this clonotype itself: A read error may account for a junction end that differs from germline. The chain joins TRBV11-2 to TRBJ2-1, with D perhaps matching TRBD2 (6 bases). The germline CDR1 and CDR2 sequences are SGHAT and FQNNGV. There are 16 residues in the CDR3. For the CDR3, the DNA is TGTGCCAGCAGCTTAGATTTGGAGGGCTCCTACAACGAGCAGTTCTTC. Its protein is CASSLDLEGSYNEQFF.

This clonotype has at least ten counts. This chain uses TRBV30 with TRBJ1-1; a weak D match, TRBD1 (5 bases). Trimming cost V 4 bases and J 3 bases, with 12 bases left between them. This CDR3 region has 13 residues. Germline V lookup: CDR1 GTSNPN, CDR2 SVGIG (reference sequence). As DNA, the CDR3 is TGTGCCTGGAATTCCAGGGAAGACACTGAAGCTTTCTTT. This sequence encodes CAWNSREDTEAFF.

This clonotype was observed at least ten times. This chain uses TRBV11-2 with TRBJ2-1; D may match TRBD1 or TRBD2 (5 bases each). CDR3 length: 15 amino acids. V shed 3 bases and J shed 0 bases, with 9 bases lying between them. CDR1 SGHAT and CDR2 FQNNGV come from the germline V gene. The CDR3 region has the DNA TGTGCCAGCAGCTTGGCAGGGAGCTCCTACAATGAGCAGTTCTTC. Translated: CASSLAGSSYNEQFF.